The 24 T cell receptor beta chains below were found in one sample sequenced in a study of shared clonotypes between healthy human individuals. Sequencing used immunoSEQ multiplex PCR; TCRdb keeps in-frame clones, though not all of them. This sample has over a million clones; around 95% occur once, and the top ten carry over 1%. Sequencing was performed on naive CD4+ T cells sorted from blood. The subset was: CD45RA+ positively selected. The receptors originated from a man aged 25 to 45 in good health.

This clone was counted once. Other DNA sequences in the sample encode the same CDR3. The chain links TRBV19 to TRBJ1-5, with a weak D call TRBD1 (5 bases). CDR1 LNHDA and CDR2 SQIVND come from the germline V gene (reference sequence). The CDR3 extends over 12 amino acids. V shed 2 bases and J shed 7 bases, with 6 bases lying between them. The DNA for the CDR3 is TGTGCCAGTAGTATAAGGGGACAGCCCCAGCATTTT. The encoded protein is CASSIRGQPQHF.

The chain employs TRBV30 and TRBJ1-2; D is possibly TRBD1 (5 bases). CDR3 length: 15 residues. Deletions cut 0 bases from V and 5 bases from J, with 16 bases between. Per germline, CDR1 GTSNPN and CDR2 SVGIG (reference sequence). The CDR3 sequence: CAWSVGAAGKYGYTF. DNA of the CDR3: TGTGCCTGGAGTGTTGGGGCAGCCGGAAAGTATGGCTACACCTTC.

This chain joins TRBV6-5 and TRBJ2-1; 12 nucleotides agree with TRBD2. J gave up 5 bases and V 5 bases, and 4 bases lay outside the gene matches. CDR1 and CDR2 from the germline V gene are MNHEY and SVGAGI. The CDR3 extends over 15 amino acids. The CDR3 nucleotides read TGTGCCAGCAGTCCCCTAGCGGGAGGGAACAATGAGCAGTTCTTC. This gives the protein CASSPLAGGNNEQFF.

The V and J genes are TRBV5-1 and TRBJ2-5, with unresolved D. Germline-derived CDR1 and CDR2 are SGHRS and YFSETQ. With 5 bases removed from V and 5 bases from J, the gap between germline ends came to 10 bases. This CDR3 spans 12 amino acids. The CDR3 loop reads CASSEVRETQYF. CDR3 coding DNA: TGCGCCAGCAGTGAGGTACGGGAGACCCAGTACTTC.

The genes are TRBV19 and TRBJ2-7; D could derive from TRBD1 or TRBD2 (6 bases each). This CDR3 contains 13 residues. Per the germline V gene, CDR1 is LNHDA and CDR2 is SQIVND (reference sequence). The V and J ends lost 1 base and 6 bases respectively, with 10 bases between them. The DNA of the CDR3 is TGTGCCAGTAGTATAGTAGGGGGGCGCGAGCAGTACTTC. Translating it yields CASSIVGGREQYF. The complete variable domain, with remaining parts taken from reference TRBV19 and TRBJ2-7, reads DGGITQSPKYLFRKEGQNVTLSCEQNLNHDAMYWYRQDPGQGLRLIYYSQIVNDFQKGDIAEGYSVSREKKESFPLTVTSAQKNPTAFYLCASSIVGGREQYFGPGTRLTVT.

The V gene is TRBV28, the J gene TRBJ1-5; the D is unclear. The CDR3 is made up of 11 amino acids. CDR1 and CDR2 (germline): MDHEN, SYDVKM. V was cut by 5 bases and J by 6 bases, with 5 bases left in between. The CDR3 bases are TGTGCCAGCAGTCGAGCTCAGCCCCAGCATTTT. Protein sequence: CASSRAQPQHF.

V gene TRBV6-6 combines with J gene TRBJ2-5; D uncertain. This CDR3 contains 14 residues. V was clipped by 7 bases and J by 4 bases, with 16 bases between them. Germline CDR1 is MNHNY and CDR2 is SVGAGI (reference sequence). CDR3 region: CASTQIAGVETQYF. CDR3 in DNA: TGTGCCAGCACCCAGATAGCAGGCGTAGAGACCCAGTACTTC.

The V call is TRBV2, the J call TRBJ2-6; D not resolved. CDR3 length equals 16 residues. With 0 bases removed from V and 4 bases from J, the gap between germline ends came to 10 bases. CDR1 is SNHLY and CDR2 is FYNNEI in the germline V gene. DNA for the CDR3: TGTGCCAGCAGTGAAGCGCAGGTTGGAGGGGCCAACGTCCTGACTTTC. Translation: CASSEAQVGGANVLTF.

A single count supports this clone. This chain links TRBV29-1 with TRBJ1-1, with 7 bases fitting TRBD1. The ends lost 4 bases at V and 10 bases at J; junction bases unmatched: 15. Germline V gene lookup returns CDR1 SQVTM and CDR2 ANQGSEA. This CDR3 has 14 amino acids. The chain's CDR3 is CSVGRGGSGTGAFF. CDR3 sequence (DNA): TGCAGCGTTGGCAGGGGGGGGTCGGGTACAGGAGCTTTCTTT.

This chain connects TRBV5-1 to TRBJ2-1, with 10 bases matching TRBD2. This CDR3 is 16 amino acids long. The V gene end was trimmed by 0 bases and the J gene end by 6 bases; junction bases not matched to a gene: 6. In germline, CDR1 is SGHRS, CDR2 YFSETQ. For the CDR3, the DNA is TGCGCCAGCAGCTTGGAACTAGCGGGACGGGGCAATGAGCAGTTCTTC. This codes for CASSLELAGRGNEQFF.

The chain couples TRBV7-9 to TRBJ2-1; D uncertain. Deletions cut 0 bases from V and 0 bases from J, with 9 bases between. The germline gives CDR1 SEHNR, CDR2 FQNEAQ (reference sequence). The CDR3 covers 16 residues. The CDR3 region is CASSLALRFSYNEQFF. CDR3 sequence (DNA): TGTGCCAGCAGCTTAGCGCTTCGGTTCTCCTACAATGAGCAGTTCTTC.

In DNA, the CDR3 is TGTGCCAGCAGTGCCCCCATACTAGAGCAGTTCTTC. Protein: CASSAPILEQFF. The rearrangement uses TRBV6-1 and TRBJ2-1; D uncertain. Germline loops: CDR1 MNHNS, CDR2 SASEGT. Deletions cut 4 bases from V and 10 bases from J, with 11 bases between. The CDR3 has 12 residues.

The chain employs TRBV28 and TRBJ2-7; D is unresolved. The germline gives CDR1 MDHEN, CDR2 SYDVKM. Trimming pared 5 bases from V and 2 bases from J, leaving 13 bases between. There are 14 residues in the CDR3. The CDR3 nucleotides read TGTGCCAGCAGTCCCCCGGGCGTTACCTACGAGCAGTACTTC. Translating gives CASSPPGVTYEQYF.

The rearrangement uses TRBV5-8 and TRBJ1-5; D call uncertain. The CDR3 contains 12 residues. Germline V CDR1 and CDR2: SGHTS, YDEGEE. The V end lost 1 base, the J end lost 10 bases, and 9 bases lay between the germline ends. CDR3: CASSLNPDPQHF. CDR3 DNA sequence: TGTGCCAGCAGCTTGAACCCCGATCCCCAGCATTTT. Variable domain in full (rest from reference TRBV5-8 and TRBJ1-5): EAGVTQSPTHLIKTRGQQATLRCSPISGHTSVYWYQQALGLGLQFLLWYDEGEERNRGNFPPRFSGRQFPNYSSELNVNALELEDSALYLCASSLNPDPQHFGDGTRLSIL.

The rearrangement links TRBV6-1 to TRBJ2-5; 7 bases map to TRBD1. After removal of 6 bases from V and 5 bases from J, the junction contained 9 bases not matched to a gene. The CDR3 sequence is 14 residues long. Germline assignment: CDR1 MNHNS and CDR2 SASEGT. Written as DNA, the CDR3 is TGTGCCAGCAGGCAAACAGGGGCCGGGGAGACCCAGTACTTC. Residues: CASRQTGAGETQYF.

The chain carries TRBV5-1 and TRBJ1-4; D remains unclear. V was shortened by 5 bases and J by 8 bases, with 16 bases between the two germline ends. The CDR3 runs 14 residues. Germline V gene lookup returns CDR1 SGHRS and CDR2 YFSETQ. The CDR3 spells CASRVGPTPEKLFF. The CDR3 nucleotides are TGCGCCAGCAGGGTCGGGCCGACTCCGGAAAAACTGTTTTTT.

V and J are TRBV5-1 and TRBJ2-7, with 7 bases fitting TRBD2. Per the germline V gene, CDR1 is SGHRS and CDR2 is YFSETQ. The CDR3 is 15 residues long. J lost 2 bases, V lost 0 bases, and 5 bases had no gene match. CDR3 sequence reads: CASSLGGGGTYEQYF. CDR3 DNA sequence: TGCGCCAGCAGCTTGGGTGGGGGAGGGACCTACGAGCAGTACTTC.

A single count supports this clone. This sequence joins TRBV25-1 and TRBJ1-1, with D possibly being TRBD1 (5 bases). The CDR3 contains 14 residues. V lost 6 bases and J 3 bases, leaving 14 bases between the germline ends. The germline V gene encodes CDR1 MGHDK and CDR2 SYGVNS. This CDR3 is CASRKDKQDTEAFF. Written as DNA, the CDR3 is TGTGCCAGCAGAAAGGACAAACAAGACACTGAAGCTTTCTTT.

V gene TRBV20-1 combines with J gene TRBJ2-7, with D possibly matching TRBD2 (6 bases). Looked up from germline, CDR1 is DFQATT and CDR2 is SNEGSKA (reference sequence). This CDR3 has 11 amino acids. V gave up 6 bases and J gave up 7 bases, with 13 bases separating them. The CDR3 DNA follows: TGCAGTGCCCCCCTCCGGGGGGAGCAGTACTTC. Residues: CSAPLRGEQYF.

The CDR3 DNA sequence: TGTGCCAGCAGCTTAATTGGGGACTTTGCAACCGGGGAGCTGTTTTTT. Encoded protein: CASSLIGDFATGELFF. The rearrangement links TRBV7-9 to TRBJ2-2, with D possibly TRBD2 on 6 matching bases. Germline assignment: CDR1 SEHNR and CDR2 FQNEAQ (reference sequence). The V end was cut by 2 bases, the J end by 5 bases, with 15 bases between. The CDR3 consists of 16 residues.

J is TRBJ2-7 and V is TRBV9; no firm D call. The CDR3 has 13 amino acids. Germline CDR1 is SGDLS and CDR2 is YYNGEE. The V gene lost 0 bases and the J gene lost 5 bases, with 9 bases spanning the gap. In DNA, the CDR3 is TGTGCCAGCAGCGTAGCTTCGGGCAACGAGCAGTACTTC. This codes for CASSVASGNEQYF.

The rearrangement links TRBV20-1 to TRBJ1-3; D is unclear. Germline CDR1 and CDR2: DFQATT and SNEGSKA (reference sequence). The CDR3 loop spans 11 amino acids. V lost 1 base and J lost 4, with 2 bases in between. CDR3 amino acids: CSARAGNTIYF. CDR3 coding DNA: TGCAGTGCTAGAGCCGGAAACACCATATATTTT.

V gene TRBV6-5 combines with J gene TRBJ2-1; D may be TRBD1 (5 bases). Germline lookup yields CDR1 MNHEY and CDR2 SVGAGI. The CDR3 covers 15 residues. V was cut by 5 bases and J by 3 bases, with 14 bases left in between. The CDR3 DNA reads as TGTGCCAGCAGTAAGGGGAACATAGACTACAATGAGCAGTTCTTC. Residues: CASSKGNIDYNEQFF.

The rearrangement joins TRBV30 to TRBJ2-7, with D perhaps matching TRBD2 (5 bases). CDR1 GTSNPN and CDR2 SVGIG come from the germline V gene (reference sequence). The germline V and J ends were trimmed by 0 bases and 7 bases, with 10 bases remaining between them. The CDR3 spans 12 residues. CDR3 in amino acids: CAWSVLVGEQYF. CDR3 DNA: TGTGCCTGGAGTGTACTAGTGGGAGAGCAGTACTTC.